This TCR beta chain emerged from a study of blood T cell repertoires in COVID-19. The overall study: Sample material is recorded as cDNA or gDNA derived from T cells, B-cell-depleted T cells, or PBMCs.

Using immunoSEQ multiplex PCR, the repertoire was profiled, and TCRdb retains in-frame clones only, with some absent. The data contain about 120,000 clones, around 77% of them singletons. This CDR3 is built from 16 residues. Germline V lookup: CDR1 SEHNR, CDR2 FQNEAQ (reference sequence). V was shortened by 1 base and J by 1 base, with 11 bases between the two germline ends. Source material: peripheral blood. V is TRBV7-9 and J is TRBJ2-1, with D tentatively TRBD1 (6 bases). The source is a human donor in a cohort sampled during active COVID-19. CDR3 sequence: CASSLGTDPSYNEQFF. DNA for the CDR3: TGTGCCAGCAGCTTAGGGACAGACCCATCCTACAATGAGCAGTTCTTC. The full variable domain, completed using reference TRBV7-9 and TRBJ2-1, is DTGVSQNPRHKITKRGQNVTFRCDPISEHNRLYWYRQTLGQGPEFLTYFQNEAQLEKSRLLSDRFSAERPKGSFSTLEIQRTEQGDSAMYLCASSLGTDPSYNEQFFGPGTRLTVL.